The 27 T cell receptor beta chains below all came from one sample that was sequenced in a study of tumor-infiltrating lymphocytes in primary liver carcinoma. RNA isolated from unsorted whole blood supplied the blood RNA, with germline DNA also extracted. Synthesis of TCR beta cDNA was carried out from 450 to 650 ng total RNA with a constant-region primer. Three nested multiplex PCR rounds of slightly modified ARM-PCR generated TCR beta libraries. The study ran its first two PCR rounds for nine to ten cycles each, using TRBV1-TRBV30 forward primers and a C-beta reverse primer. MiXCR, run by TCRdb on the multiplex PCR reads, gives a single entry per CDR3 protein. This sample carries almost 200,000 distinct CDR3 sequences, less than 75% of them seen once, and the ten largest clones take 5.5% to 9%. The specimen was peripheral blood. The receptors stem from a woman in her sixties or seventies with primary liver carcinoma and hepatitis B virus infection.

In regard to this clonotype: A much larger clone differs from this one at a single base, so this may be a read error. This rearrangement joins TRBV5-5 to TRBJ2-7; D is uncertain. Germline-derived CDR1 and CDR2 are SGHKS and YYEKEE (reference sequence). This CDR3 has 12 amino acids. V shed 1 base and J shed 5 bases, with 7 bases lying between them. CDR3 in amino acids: CASSLFMDEQYF. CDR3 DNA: TGTGCCAGCAGCTTGTTTATGGACGAGCAGTACTTC.

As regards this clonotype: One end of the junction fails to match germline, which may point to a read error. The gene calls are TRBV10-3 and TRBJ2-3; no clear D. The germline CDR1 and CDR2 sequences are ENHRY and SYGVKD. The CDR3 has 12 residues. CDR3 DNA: TGTACCATTAGTGAAGGTAAAGATACGCAGTATTTT. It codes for CTISEGKDTQYF.

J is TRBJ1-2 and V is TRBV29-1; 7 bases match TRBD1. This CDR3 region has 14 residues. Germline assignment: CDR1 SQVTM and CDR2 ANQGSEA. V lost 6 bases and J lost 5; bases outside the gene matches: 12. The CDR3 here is CSVLPDRDMYGYTF. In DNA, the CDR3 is TGCAGCGTCCTCCCTGACAGGGACATGTATGGCTACACCTTC. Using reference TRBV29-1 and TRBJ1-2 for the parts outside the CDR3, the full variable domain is SAVISQKPSRDICQRGTSLTIQCQVDSQVTMMFWYRQQPGQSLTLIATANQGSEATYESGFVIDKFPISRPNLTFSTLTVSNMSPEDSSIYLCSVLPDRDMYGYTFGSGTRLTVV.

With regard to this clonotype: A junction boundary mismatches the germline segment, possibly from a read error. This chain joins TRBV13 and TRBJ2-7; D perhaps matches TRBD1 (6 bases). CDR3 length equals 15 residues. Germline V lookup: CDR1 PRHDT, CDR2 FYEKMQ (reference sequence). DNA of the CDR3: TGTGCGAGCAGCTCTGGGATAGGGGGAACCTACGAGCAGTACTTC. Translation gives CASSSGIGGTYEQYF.

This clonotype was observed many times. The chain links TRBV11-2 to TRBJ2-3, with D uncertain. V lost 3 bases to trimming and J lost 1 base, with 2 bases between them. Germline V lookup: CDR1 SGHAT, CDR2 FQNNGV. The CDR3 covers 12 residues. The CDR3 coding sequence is TGTGCCAGCAGCTTTGGCACAGATACGCAGTATTTT. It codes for CASSFGTDTQYF.

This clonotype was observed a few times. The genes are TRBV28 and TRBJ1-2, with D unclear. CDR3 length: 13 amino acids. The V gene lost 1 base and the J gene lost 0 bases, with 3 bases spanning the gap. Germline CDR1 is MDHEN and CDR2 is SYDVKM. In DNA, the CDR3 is TGTGCCAGCAGTTTATTGGCTAACTATGGCTACACCTTC. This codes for CASSLLANYGYTF.

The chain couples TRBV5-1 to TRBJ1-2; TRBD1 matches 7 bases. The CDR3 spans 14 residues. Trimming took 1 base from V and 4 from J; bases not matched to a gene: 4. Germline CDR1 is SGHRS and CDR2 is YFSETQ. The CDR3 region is CASSLLGQSYGYTF. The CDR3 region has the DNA TGCGCCAGCAGCTTGCTGGGACAGAGCTATGGCTACACCTTC.

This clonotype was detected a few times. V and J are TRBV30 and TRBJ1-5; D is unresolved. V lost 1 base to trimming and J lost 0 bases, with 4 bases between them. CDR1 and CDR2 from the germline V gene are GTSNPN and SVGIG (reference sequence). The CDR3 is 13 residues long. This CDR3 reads CAWSGNSNQPQHF. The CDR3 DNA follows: TGTGCCTGGAGTGGCAATAGCAATCAGCCCCAGCATTTT.

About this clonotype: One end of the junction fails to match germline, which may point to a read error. The CDR3 DNA reads as TGTGCCAGCAGCTCAGATTTTTCCGTAGCGGGGAAGACCCTGTACTTC. Protein: CASSSDFSVAGKTLYF. This chain connects TRBV11-2 to TRBJ2-5, with TRBD2 matching over 8 bases. Germline V gives CDR1 SGHAT, CDR2 FQNNGV. The CDR3 contains 16 residues.

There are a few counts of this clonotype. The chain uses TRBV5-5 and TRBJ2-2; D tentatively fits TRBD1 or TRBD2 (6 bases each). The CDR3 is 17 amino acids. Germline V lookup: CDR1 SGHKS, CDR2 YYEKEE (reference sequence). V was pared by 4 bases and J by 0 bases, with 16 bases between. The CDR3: CASSPPGGPSNTGELFF. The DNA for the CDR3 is TGTGCCAGCAGCCCCCCCGGGGGCCCATCGAACACCGGGGAGCTGTTTTTT.

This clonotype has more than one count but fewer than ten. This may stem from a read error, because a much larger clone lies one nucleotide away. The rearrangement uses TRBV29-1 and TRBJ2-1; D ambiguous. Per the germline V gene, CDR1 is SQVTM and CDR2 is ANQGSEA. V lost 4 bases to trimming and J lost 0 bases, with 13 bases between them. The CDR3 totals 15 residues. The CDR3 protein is CSVADVSSSYNEQFF. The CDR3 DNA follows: TGCAGCGTTGCGGACGTCTCCAGCTCCTACAATGAGCAGTTCTTC.

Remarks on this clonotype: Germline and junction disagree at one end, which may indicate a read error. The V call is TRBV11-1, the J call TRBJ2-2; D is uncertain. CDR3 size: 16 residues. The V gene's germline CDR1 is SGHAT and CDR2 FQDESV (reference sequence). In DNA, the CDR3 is TGTGCTAGCAGCTTAACGGCAGGTCCTAACACCGGGGAGCTGTTTTTT. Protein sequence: CASSLTAGPNTGELFF. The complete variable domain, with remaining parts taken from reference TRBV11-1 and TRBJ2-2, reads EAEVAQSPRYKITEKSQAVAFWCDPISGHATLYWYRQILGQGPELLVQFQDESVVDDSQLPKDRFSAERLKGVDSTLKIQPAELGDSAMYLCASSLTAGPNTGELFFGEGSRLTVL.

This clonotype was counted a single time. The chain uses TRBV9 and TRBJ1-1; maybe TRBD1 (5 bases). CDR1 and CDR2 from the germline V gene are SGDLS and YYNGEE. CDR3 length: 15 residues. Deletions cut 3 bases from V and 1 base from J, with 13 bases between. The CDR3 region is CASSAGTLPNTEAFF. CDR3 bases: TGTGCCAGCAGCGCAGGGACCTTGCCGAACACTGAAGCTTTCTTT.

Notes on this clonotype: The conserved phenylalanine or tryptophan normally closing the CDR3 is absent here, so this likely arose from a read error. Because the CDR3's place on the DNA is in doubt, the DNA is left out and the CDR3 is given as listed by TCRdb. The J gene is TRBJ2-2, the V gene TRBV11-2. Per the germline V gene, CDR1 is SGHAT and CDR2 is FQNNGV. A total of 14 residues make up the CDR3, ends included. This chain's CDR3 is CASSPYRRVGEMFS.

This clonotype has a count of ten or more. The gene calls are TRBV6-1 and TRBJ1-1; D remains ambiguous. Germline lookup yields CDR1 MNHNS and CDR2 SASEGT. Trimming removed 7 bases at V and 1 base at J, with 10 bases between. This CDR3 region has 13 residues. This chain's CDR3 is CASTQSRNTEAFF. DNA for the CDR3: TGTGCCAGCACCCAGTCGAGGAACACTGAAGCTTTCTTT.

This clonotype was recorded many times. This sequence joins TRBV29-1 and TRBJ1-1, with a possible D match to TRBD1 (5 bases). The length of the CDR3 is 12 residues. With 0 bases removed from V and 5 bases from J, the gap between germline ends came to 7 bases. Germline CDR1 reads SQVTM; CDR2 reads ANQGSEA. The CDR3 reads CSVEEGVTEAFF. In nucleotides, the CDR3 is TGCAGCGTTGAAGAGGGGGTGACTGAAGCTTTCTTT.

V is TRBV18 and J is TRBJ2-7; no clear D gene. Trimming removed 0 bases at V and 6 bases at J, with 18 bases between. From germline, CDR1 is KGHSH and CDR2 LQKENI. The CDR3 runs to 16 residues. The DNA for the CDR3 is TGTGCCAGCTCACCACCGACCGCGCAACCTTGGATCGAGCAGTACTTC. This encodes CASSPPTAQPWIEQYF.

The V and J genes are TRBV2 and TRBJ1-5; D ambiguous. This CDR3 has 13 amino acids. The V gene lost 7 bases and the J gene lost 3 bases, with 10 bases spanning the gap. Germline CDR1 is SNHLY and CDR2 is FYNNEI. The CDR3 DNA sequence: TGTGCCAGCATGGCAGGCCCCAATCAGCCCCAGCATTTT. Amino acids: CASMAGPNQPQHF.

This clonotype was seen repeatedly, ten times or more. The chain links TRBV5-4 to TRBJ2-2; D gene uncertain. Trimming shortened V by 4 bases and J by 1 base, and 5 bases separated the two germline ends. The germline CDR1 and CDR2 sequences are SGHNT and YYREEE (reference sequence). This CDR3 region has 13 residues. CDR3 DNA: TGTGCCAGCAGCGCCGTGAACACCGGGGAGCTGTTTTTT. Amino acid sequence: CASSAVNTGELFF.

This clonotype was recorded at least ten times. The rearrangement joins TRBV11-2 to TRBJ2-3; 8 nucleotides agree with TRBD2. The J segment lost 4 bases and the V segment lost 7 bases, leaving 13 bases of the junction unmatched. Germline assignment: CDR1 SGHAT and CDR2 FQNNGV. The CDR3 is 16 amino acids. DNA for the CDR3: TGTGCCAGCAAGTTGTTCCCAGCGGGAGAGGCAGATACGCAGTATTTT. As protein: CASKLFPAGEADTQYF.

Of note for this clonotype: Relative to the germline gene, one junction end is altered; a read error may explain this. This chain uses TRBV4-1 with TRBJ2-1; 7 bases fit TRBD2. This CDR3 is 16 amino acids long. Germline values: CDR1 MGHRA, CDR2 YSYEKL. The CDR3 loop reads CASTQNVGRESDEHFF. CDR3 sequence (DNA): TGCGCCAGCACCCAAAATGTAGGGCGGGAGTCCGATGAGCACTTCTTC.

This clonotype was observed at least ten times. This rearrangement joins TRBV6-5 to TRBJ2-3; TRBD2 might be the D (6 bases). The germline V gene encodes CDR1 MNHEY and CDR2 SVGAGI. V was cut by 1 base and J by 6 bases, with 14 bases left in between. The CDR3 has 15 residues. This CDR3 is CASSYYGGGSDTQYF. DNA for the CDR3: TGTGCCAGCAGTTACTATGGGGGAGGCTCCGATACGCAGTATTTT.

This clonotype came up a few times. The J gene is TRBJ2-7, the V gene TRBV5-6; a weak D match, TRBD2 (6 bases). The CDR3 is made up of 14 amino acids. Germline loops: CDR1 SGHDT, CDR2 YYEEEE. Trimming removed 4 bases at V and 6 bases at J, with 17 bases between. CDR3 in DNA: TGTGCCAGCAGCCCGGGCCTAGCGACGAGCGAGCAGTACTTC. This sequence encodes CASSPGLATSEQYF.

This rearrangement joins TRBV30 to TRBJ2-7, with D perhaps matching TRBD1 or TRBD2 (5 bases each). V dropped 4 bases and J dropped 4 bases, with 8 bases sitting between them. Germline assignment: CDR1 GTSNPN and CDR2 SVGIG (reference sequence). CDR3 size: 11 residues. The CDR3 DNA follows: TGTGCCTGGACAGGGAGTTACGAGCAGTACTTC. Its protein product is CAWTGSYEQYF.

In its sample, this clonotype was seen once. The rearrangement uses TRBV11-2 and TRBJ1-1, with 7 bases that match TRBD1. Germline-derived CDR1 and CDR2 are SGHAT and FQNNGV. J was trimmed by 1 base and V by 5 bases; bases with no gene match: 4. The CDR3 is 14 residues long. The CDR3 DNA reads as TGTGCCAGCAGCATTAGGGACAGGAACACTGAAGCTTTCTTT. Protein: CASSIRDRNTEAFF.

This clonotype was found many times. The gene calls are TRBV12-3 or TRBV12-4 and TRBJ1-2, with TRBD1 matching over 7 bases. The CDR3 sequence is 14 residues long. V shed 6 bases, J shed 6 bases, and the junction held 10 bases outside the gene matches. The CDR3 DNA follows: TGTGCCAGCAGCTATCCGGGACAGCGACATGGCTACACCTTC. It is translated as CASSYPGQRHGYTF.

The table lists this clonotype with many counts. CDR3 DNA sequence: TGTGCCAGCAGTTTTCGCCCGAACACCGGGGAGCTGTTTTTT. It specifies CASSFRPNTGELFF. The rearrangement uses TRBV6-5 and TRBJ2-2; D is unresolved. The CDR3 has 14 residues. CDR1 MNHEY and CDR2 SVGAGI come from the germline V gene. The ends were cut back, 4 bases at V and 0 bases at J, with 6 bases in the middle.